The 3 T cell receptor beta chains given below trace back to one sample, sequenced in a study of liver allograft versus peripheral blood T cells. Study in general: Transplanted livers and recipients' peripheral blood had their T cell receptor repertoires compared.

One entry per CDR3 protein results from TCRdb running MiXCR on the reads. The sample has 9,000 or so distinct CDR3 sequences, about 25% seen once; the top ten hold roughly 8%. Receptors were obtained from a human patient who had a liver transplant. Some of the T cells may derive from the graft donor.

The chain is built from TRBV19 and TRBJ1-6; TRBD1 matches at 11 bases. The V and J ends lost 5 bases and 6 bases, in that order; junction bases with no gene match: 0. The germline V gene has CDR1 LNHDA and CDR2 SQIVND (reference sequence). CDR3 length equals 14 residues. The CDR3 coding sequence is TGTGCCAGTAGTGGGACAGGGGGTAATTCACCCCTCCACTTT. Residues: CASSGTGGNSPLHF. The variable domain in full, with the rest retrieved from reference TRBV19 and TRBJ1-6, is DGGITQSPKYLFRKEGQNVTLSCEQNLNHDAMYWYRQDPGQGLRLIYYSQIVNDFQKGDIAEGYSVSREKKESFPLTVTSAQKNPTAFYLCASSGTGGNSPLHFGNGTRLTVT.

The CDR3 here is CSARDPASGDSYEQYF. CDR3 in DNA: TGCAGTGCTAGAGATCCGGCTAGCGGGGACTCCTACGAGCAGTACTTC. The rearrangement links TRBV20-1 to TRBJ2-7; 9 bases fit TRBD2. The junction had 6 bases not matched to a gene; V was cut back by 0 bases and J by 0 bases. Germline V gene lookup returns CDR1 DFQATT and CDR2 SNEGSKA (reference sequence). CDR3 length equals 16 residues.

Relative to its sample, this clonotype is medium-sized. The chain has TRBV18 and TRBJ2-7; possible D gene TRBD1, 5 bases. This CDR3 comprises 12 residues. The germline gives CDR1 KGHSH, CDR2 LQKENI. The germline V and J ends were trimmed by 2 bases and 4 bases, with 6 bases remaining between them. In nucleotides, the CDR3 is TGTGCCAGCTCACCAACAGGTTACGAGCAGTACTTC. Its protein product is CASSPTGYEQYF.